A single sample is the source of the 20 T cell receptor beta chains below, sequenced in a study of monozygotic twins with inflammatory bowel disease. TCRdb reworked the 5' RACE reads into one entry per CDR3 protein, no DNA. This sample's clone table lists more than 300,000 distinct CDR3 sequences. Sequences were obtained from blood. The receptors originated from a human donor with ulcerative colitis or Crohn's disease, or a healthy co-twin of an affected twin (not recorded which).

The genes are TRBV3-1 and TRBJ2-1. The CDR3 loop spans 13 amino acids. Germline CDR1 LGHDT, CDR2 YNNKEL (reference sequence). Here the CDR3 reads CASSKQWYNEQFF.

The chain combines TRBV27 with TRBJ2-1; TCRdb's D gene call, TRBD2, goes unchecked for lack of DNA. Germline loops: CDR1 MNHEY, CDR2 SMNVEV (reference sequence). The CDR3 totals 17 residues. CDR3 sequence reads: CASSSRQGPSSGNEQFF.

This chain connects TRBV20-1 to TRBJ1-5. This CDR3 contains 15 residues. Germline CDR1 is DFQATT and CDR2 is SNEGSKA (reference sequence). This chain's CDR3 is CSARTLRDWNQPQHF.

The CDR3 here is CASSLLQGGHEQYF. The gene calls are TRBV5-6 and TRBJ2-7; checking the TCRdb D call of TRBD1 is not possible without DNA. This CDR3 is built from 14 residues. The germline CDR1 and CDR2 sequences are SGHDT and YYEEEE.

The V call is TRBV5-1, the J call TRBJ2-1; TCRdb outputs TRBD1, but without DNA this stays unchecked. CDR3 length: 15 amino acids. CDR1 is SGHRS, CDR2 YFSETQ, per germline. CDR3 loop: CASSLLQGRSNEQFF.

This chain links TRBV4-2 with TRBJ2-5; TCRdb's D call of TRBD2 is untestable without DNA. Germline CDR1 LGHNA, CDR2 YNFKEQ. The CDR3 runs to 21 residues. CDR3 protein: CASSHKNGLSAGGTNQETQYF.

The chain recombines TRBV10-3 with TRBJ1-1; TCRdb's D call, TRBD1, is unchecked because there is no DNA. The germline V gene has CDR1 ENHRY and CDR2 SYGVKD. The CDR3 is made up of 13 amino acids. The CDR3 loop reads CAISAGMNTEAFF.

The V gene is TRBV4-3, the J gene TRBJ2-2; as DNA is missing, the TRBD1 call by TCRdb cannot be tested. Germline lookup yields CDR1 LGHNA and CDR2 YSLEER. This CDR3 comprises 19 residues. CDR3 protein: CASSQGLAGATWGTGELFF.

The J gene is TRBJ2-7, the V gene TRBV5-1; TCRdb calls TRBD1, which cannot be checked without DNA. The CDR3 contains 15 residues. CDR1 SGHRS and CDR2 YFSETQ come from the germline V gene. CDR3 loop: CASRTRGDIPYEQYF.

The gene calls are TRBV7-8 and TRBJ1-6; absent DNA, TCRdb's TRBD1 call cannot be checked. The length of the CDR3 is 14 residues. The germline V gene encodes CDR1 SGHVS and CDR2 FQNEAQ. The CDR3 sequence: CASSLTGAQSPLHF. The full variable domain, with the rest looked up from reference TRBV7-8 and TRBJ1-6, is GAGVSQSPRYKVAKRGQDVALRCDPISGHVSLFWYQQALGQGPEFLTYFQNEAQLDKSGLPSDRFFAERPEGSVSTLKIQRTQQEDSAVYLCASSLTGAQSPLHFGNGTRLTVT.

The chain is built from TRBV28 and TRBJ2-3; the D call of TRBD2 rests on TCRdb alone, since no DNA is present to check it. Germline V lookup: CDR1 MDHEN, CDR2 SYDVKM. The CDR3 extends over 15 amino acids. The CDR3 loop is CASSSFTAGADTQYF.

This rearrangement joins TRBV20-1 to TRBJ1-4; TCRdb picks TRBD1, but there is no DNA to check that call. The CDR3 has 14 amino acids. Germline V gives CDR1 DFQATT, CDR2 SNEGSKA (reference sequence). The CDR3: CSARATGTNEKLFF.

CDR3 residues: CASSPSSREDTEAFF. The chain uses TRBV7-9 and TRBJ1-1. This CDR3 region has 15 residues. Germline CDR1 is SEHNR and CDR2 is FQNEAQ (reference sequence).

The rearrangement links TRBV7-2 to TRBJ2-1; without DNA, the TCRdb call of TRBD1 cannot be checked. The germline V gene encodes CDR1 SGHTA and CDR2 FQGNSA. The CDR3 has 14 residues. CDR3: CASSRSGGAYEQFF. Drawing the rest from reference TRBV7-2 and TRBJ2-1, the complete variable domain is GAGVSQSPSNKVTEKGKDVELRCDPISGHTALYWYRQSLGQGLEFLIYFQGNSAPDKSGLPSDRFSAERTGGSVSTLTIQRTQQEDSAVYLCASSRSGGAYEQFFGPGTRLTVL.

The chain recombines TRBV5-1 with TRBJ1-1. The germline V gene encodes CDR1 SGHRS and CDR2 YFSETQ. This CDR3 spans 12 amino acids. The CDR3 spells CASSTRTIEAFF.

The chain carries TRBV5-1 and TRBJ2-7. The CDR3 length is 14 residues. The germline V gene encodes CDR1 SGHRS and CDR2 YFSETQ. CDR3 residues: CASSLDQGPYEQYF.

This chain joins TRBV13 and TRBJ2-5; TCRdb picks TRBD1, but there is no DNA to check that call. Germline V gene lookup returns CDR1 PRHDT and CDR2 FYEKMQ (reference sequence). This CDR3 is built from 14 residues. Here the CDR3 reads CASSLQGDGETQYF.

The genes are TRBV12-3 or TRBV12-4 and TRBJ1-1; there is no DNA to check the TCRdb D call of TRBD1. The CDR3 is 15 amino acids. The chain's CDR3 is CASSDSSGKGTEAFF.

The CDR3: CASSAGRHNLNTEAFF. The J gene is TRBJ1-1, the V gene TRBV9. The germline V gene has CDR1 SGDLS and CDR2 YYNGEE. The CDR3 sequence is 16 residues long.

V and J are TRBV12-3 or TRBV12-4 and TRBJ1-6. The CDR3 is 11 residues long. The CDR3 spells CASSLVGPLHF.